This TCR beta chain is drawn from a study of T cells in Graves' hyperthyroidism and ophthalmopathy. Findings and limits, study-wide: Ophthalmopathy and stable hyperthyroidism were separated by a 13 V-J model.

From germline, CDR1 is ENHRY and CDR2 SYGVKD. The V gene end was trimmed by 3 bases and the J gene end by 5 bases; junction bases not matched to a gene: 3. The CDR3 spans 13 residues. Hyperthyroidism patients were newly diagnosed, had disease duration under 2 months, and were aged 18 to 65 years. Extraction of PBMCs used roughly 10 ml of fresh peripheral blood. TCR beta CDR3 sequences were amplified from RNA transcripts. HTBI primers were the set used in a first-round RT-PCR of the TCR CDR3. One entry per CDR3 protein results from TCRdb running MiXCR on the multiplex PCR reads. The sample consists of over 250,000 distinct CDR3 sequences, less than 30% of them appearing once. The sample holds many counts of this clonotype. The target antigen is unknown.

This clonotype originated in a middle-aged man with Graves' hyperthyroidism that later progressed to Graves' ophthalmopathy. The sequenced sample was blood. The rearrangement links TRBV10-3 to TRBJ2-5, with 7 bases that match TRBD2. The CDR3 spells CAISDYGGETQYF. CDR3 nucleotide sequence: TGTGCCATCAGTGATTACGGGGGGGAGACCCAGTACTTC.